The 26 T cell receptor beta chains in this list originate from one sample, sequenced in a study of cytomegalovirus exposure and HLA in healthy donors. 60 Vbeta and 13 Jbeta primers were used in PCR. Method: immunoSEQ multiplex PCR; TCRdb's copy keeps in-frame clones and lacks some. Of about 160,000 clones listed, just under 80% are singletons. Sequenced: PBMCs. These receptors were obtained from a woman between 40 and 50 years old in good health and CMV-seropositive.

The genes are TRBV27 and TRBJ2-3, with D maybe TRBD1 (5 bases). Trimming cost V 7 bases and J 2 bases, with 16 bases left between them. The CDR3 is made up of 15 amino acids. Per germline, CDR1 MNHEY and CDR2 SMNVEV (reference sequence). In nucleotides, the CDR3 is TGTGCCAGCATGGGTTTAGGGGTTATCACAGATACGCAGTATTTT. It specifies CASMGLGVITDTQYF.

Details on this clone: The junction departs from the called germline gene at one end, perhaps through a read error. The chain's CDR3 is CASSFPNSGANGLTF. Written as DNA, the CDR3 is TGTGCCAGCAGTTTCCCCAACTCTGGGGCCAACGGCCTGACTTTC. This chain links TRBV28 with TRBJ2-6; D possibly corresponds to TRBD1 (5 bases). The germline CDR1 and CDR2 sequences are MDHEN and SYDVKM. This CDR3 has 15 residues. Filled out from reference TRBV28 and TRBJ2-6, the complete variable domain reads DVKVTQSSRYLVKRTGEKVFLECVQDMDHENMFWYRQDPGLGLRLIYFSYDVKMKEKGDIPEGYSVSREKKERFSLILESASTNQTSMYLCASSFPNSGANGLTFGAGSRLTVL.

The table lists this clone with a count of one. The V and J genes are TRBV6-6 and TRBJ2-1; 8 bases are shared with TRBD2. Germline CDR1 and CDR2: MNHNY and SVGAGI (reference sequence). Unmatched junction bases numbered 12, after V lost 6 bases and J lost 5 bases. The CDR3 is made up of 16 amino acids. CDR3 loop: CASRQAGERFHNEQFF. CDR3 bases: TGTGCCAGCAGACAAGCGGGGGAGAGGTTCCACAATGAGCAGTTCTTC.

This clone was counted only a few times. The J gene is TRBJ2-1, the V gene TRBV14; the D gene is possibly TRBD1 (5 bases). The germline gives CDR1 SGHDN, CDR2 FVKESK. The length of the CDR3 is 15 residues. Trimming removed 0 bases at V and 4 bases at J, with 10 bases between. For the CDR3, the DNA is TGTGCCAGCAGCCAAGACCTGACAGCTTACAATGAGCAGTTCTTC. Its translation: CASSQDLTAYNEQFF.

The sample holds a few counts of this clone. The CDR3 DNA sequence: TGTGCCAGCAGCTTATTCAGCAGGGGGGTATACGAGCAGTACTTC. Encoded protein: CASSLFSRGVYEQYF. The rearrangement links TRBV7-2 to TRBJ2-7; perhaps TRBD1 as D (7 bases). Trimming took 2 bases from V and 4 from J, leaving 15 bases between them. This CDR3 contains 15 residues. Per the germline V gene, CDR1 is SGHTA and CDR2 is FQGNSA.

The chain recombines TRBV11-2 with TRBJ1-3; D not certain. The germline CDR1 and CDR2 sequences are SGHAT and FQNNGV. Trimming left V 4 bases short and J 3 bases short, with 10 bases between. The CDR3 covers 14 residues. The CDR3 nucleotides read TGTGCCAGCAGCTCCCTGGGCGTTGGAAACACCATATATTTT. Translation gives CASSSLGVGNTIYF.

This chain links TRBV15 with TRBJ2-7; perhaps TRBD1 as D (6 bases). This CDR3 comprises 15 residues. Between the trimmed V and J ends, which lost 1 base and 4 bases, there was a span of 14 bases. Germline V gene sequence: CDR1 LNHNV, CDR2 YYDKDF (reference sequence). This CDR3 is CATSRVPDSWYEQYF. The CDR3 coding sequence is TGTGCCACCAGCAGAGTTCCGGACAGTTGGTACGAGCAGTACTTC.

This clone was recorded only once. The chain links TRBV2 to TRBJ2-1; 9 bases fit TRBD1. CDR1 is SNHLY and CDR2 is FYNNEI in the germline V gene. The CDR3 sequence is 15 residues long. The ends lost 5 bases at V and 11 bases at J; junction bases unmatched: 13. This CDR3 is CASSPDRGSFYKQFF. CDR3 DNA: TGTGCCAGCAGTCCGGACAGGGGCTCCTTTTATAAGCAGTTCTTC.

V and J are TRBV30 and TRBJ1-2; D uncertain. Trimming took 3 bases from V and 1 from J, leaving 21 bases between them. Germline values: CDR1 GTSNPN, CDR2 SVGIG (reference sequence). The CDR3 loop spans 17 amino acids. The CDR3 is CAWRQASVGEGNYGYTF. The DNA of the CDR3 is TGTGCCTGGAGACAAGCCTCGGTGGGAGAGGGTAACTATGGCTACACCTTC. Full variable domain (outside the CDR3, taken from reference TRBV30 and TRBJ1-2): SQTIHQWPATLVQPVGSPLSLECTVEGTSNPNLYWYRQAAGRGLQLLFYSVGIGQISSEVPQNLSASRPQDRQFILSSKKLLLSDSGFYLCAWRQASVGEGNYGYTFGSGTRLTVV.

The chain recombines TRBV11-3 with TRBJ2-1; TRBD2 aligns across 9 bases. The CDR3 is 14 residues long. V shed 3 bases, J shed 6 bases, and the junction held 3 bases outside the gene matches. The germline gives CDR1 SGHNT, CDR2 YENEEA. The CDR3 bases are TGTGCCAGCAGCTTGTCGGGACTAGCCAATGAGCAGTTCTTC. This encodes CASSLSGLANEQFF.

In its sample, this clone was seen a few times. This chain joins TRBV14 and TRBJ2-7, with 7 positions matching TRBD1. The CDR3 spans 15 residues. Germline V gene lookup returns CDR1 SGHDN and CDR2 FVKESK. Unmatched junction bases numbered 9, after V lost 5 bases and J lost 2 bases. In DNA, the CDR3 is TGTGCCAGCAGCGGACGGGACAGAGCGCCCTACGAGCAGTACTTC. Protein product: CASSGRDRAPYEQYF.

This chain connects TRBV19 to TRBJ1-5; D gene ambiguous. Per the germline V gene, CDR1 is LNHDA and CDR2 is SQIVND (reference sequence). Trimming removed 0 bases from V and 0 bases from J, with 6 bases in between. The CDR3 is 15 amino acids. CDR3: CASSIEASSNQPQHF. DNA of the CDR3: TGTGCCAGTAGTATAGAAGCAAGTAGCAATCAGCCCCAGCATTTT.

The chain has TRBV27 and TRBJ2-7; D is ambiguous. The V gene's germline CDR1 is MNHEY and CDR2 SMNVEV (reference sequence). V dropped 7 bases and J dropped 6 bases, with 4 bases sitting between them. The length of the CDR3 is 9 residues. The CDR3 DNA reads as TGTGCCAGCAAGAGCGAGCAGTACTTC. Translating gives CASKSEQYF.

V is TRBV7-2 and J is TRBJ2-4, with 7 bases identical to TRBD2. Germline V CDR1 and CDR2: SGHTA, FQGNSA. The CDR3 length is 14 residues. Trimming took 4 bases from V and 10 from J; bases not matched to a gene: 10. The CDR3 coding sequence is TGTGCCAGCAGCTCCCAGCGGGGAAGTAGGATTCAGTACTTC. Translating it yields CASSSQRGSRIQYF. The full variable domain, with the rest looked up from reference TRBV7-2 and TRBJ2-4, is GAGVSQSPSNKVTEKGKDVELRCDPISGHTALYWYRQSLGQGLEFLIYFQGNSAPDKSGLPSDRFSAERTGGSVSTLTIQRTQQEDSAVYLCASSSQRGSRIQYFGAGTRLSVL.

The chain couples TRBV4-2 to TRBJ1-5, with no clear D. Deletions cut 1 base from V and 7 bases from J, with 8 bases between. Germline V CDR1 and CDR2: LGHNA, YNFKEQ. This CDR3 contains 13 residues. The CDR3 bases are TGTGCCAGCAGCCAAGTTGGAGGGCAGCCCCAGCATTTT. Its translation is CASSQVGGQPQHF.

This sequence joins TRBV18 and TRBJ2-5, with 10 bases that match TRBD1. Germline CDR1 reads KGHSH; CDR2 reads LQKENI. This CDR3 spans 15 amino acids. Unmatched junction bases numbered 3, after V lost 3 bases and J lost 2 bases. CDR3 in amino acids: CASSPGTGAQETQYF. DNA for the CDR3: TGTGCCAGCTCACCGGGGACAGGGGCACAAGAGACCCAGTACTTC.

Concerning this clone: One junction end does not reproduce the germline sequence, and a read error may be involved. The V and J genes are TRBV5-1 and TRBJ2-6, with 7 bases that match TRBD1. Germline V lookup: CDR1 SGHRS, CDR2 YFSETQ. This CDR3 contains 17 residues. CDR3 bases: TGCGCCAGCAGCTGGGGGACAGTAGTCTCTGGGGCCAACGGCCTGACTTTC. Residues: CASSWGTVVSGANGLTF. The entire variable domain, with the rest obtained from reference TRBV5-1 and TRBJ2-6, is as follows: KAGVTQTPRYLIKTRGQQVTLSCSPISGHRSVSWYQQTPGQGLQFLFEYFSETQRNKGNFPGRFSGRQFSNSRSEMNVSTLELGDSALYLCASSWGTVVSGANGLTFGAGSRLTVL.

CDR3 sequence (DNA): TGTGCCAGCACCACGGGAGGGGGTCAGCCCCAGCATTTT. Translating it yields CASTTGGGQPQHF. J is TRBJ1-5 and V is TRBV28, with D maybe TRBD1 (6 bases). V was pared by 7 bases and J by 6 bases, with 13 bases between. The CDR3 loop spans 13 amino acids. Per germline, CDR1 MDHEN and CDR2 SYDVKM.

The chain has TRBV9 and TRBJ2-5; D not resolved. V lost 1 base, J lost 0 bases, and 7 bases lay in between. Germline assignment: CDR1 SGDLS and CDR2 YYNGEE. The CDR3 runs 14 residues. CDR3 in DNA: TGTGCCAGCAGCGTAAGAGCCGACCAAGAGACCCAGTACTTC. Protein product: CASSVRADQETQYF.

J is TRBJ2-1 and V is TRBV27, with 10 bases identical to TRBD2. CDR3 length: 15 amino acids. V lost 8 bases, J lost 6 bases, and 10 bases stayed unmatched. CDR1 and CDR2 from the germline V gene are MNHEY and SMNVEV (reference sequence). The CDR3 loop reads CASATRGTSANEQFF. The DNA for the CDR3 is TGTGCCAGCGCTACTCGGGGGACTAGCGCCAATGAGCAGTTCTTC.

The gene calls are TRBV7-9 and TRBJ1-1; tentatively, D is TRBD1 (5 bases). This CDR3 region has 13 residues. Germline V gene data show CDR1 as SEHNR and CDR2 as FQNEAQ (reference sequence). Trimming took 11 bases from V and 0 from J, leaving 13 bases between them. This CDR3 is CAGGTPMNTEAFF. DNA for the CDR3: TGTGCCGGAGGGACCCCAATGAACACTGAAGCTTTCTTT.

The chain is built from TRBV5-4 and TRBJ1-1, with D maybe TRBD1 (5 bases). Per germline, CDR1 SGHNT and CDR2 YYREEE (reference sequence). V shed 4 bases and J shed 0 bases, with 13 bases lying between them. This CDR3 has 15 amino acids. In DNA form, the CDR3 reads TGTGCCAGCAGCCCAGGGAACACCCTGAACACTGAAGCTTTCTTT. It is translated as CASSPGNTLNTEAFF.

The gene calls are TRBV9 and TRBJ1-5; D unclear. The CDR3 extends over 16 amino acids. Germline CDR1 is SGDLS and CDR2 is YYNGEE. V was cut by 4 bases and J by 5 bases, with 19 bases left in between. The CDR3 DNA reads as TGTGCCAGCAGCCGAGGTAGAGGGCCGAGCGATCAGCCCCAGCATTTT. Its translation: CASSRGRGPSDQPQHF.

This clone was seen a few times. The sample contains more than one DNA sequence encoding this CDR3. This sequence joins TRBV4-3 and TRBJ1-1; D might be TRBD1 (5 bases). Germline loops: CDR1 LGHNA, CDR2 YSLEER. Trimming removed 1 base from V and 1 base from J, with 10 bases in between. The length of the CDR3 is 15 residues. The CDR3, as DNA: TGCGCCAGCAGCCAAGTGGGTCAGGGGAACACTGAAGCTTTCTTT. It yields the protein CASSQVGQGNTEAFF.

The V call is TRBV6-4, the J call TRBJ1-5; no firm D call. The CDR3 runs to 13 residues. V lost 10 bases and J lost 10, with 20 bases in between. In germline, CDR1 is MRHNA, CDR2 SNTAGT. In nucleotides, the CDR3 is TGTGCCAACCCCTCGGGTACGGTAGTCCCCCAGCATTTT. This gives the protein CANPSGTVVPQHF.

The V and J genes are TRBV4-1 and TRBJ1-6; D is undetermined. The CDR3 has 13 amino acids. With 4 bases removed from V and 14 bases from J, the gap between germline ends came to 15 bases. The germline V gene has CDR1 MGHRA and CDR2 YSYEKL. The CDR3 coding sequence is TGCGCCAGCAGCCCTAACGACTTGCAAGCCCTCCACTTT. Translating it yields CASSPNDLQALHF.